A selection of T cell receptor beta chains follows, all from one sample in a study of blood T cell repertoires in COVID-19. TCRdb keeps only in-frame clones here, not all; method: immunoSEQ multiplex PCR. The sample lists around 30,000 clones; around 90% were seen once. Specimen: peripheral blood. The receptors here all came from a woman aged 40 to 55 with active or convalescent COVID-19. Both conserved end residues are part of each CDR3. A D gene is named only where the DNA matches it firmly. Clone size is shown for a subset of rows, as once, few, many or a class of expanded clone.

j_gene: TRBJ2-7
len: 15
d_gene: TRBD1
abundance: NA
v_gene: TRBV3-1/TRBV3-2
CDR3nt: TGTGCCAGCAGCCATGGACAGGTCCTCTCCTACGAGCAGTACTTC
CDR3aa: CASSHGQVLSYEQYF

j_gene: TRBJ1-3
len: 15
d_gene: NA
abundance: NA
v_gene: TRBV6-5
CDR3nt: TGTGCCAGCAGTTATGGCAGAGGGACTGGAAACACCATATATTTT
CDR3aa: CASSYGRGTGNTIYF

j_gene: TRBJ1-5
len: 14
d_gene: NA
abundance: NA
v_gene: TRBV2
CDR3nt: TGTGCCAGCAGTGGGTCTAATAGCAATCAGCCCCAGCATTTT
CDR3aa: CASSGSNSNQPQHF

j_gene: TRBJ2-5
len: 18
d_gene: TRBD2
abundance: once
v_gene: TRBV19
CDR3nt: TGTGCCAGTAGTATGGACGGGACTAGCGGGGCCTCCCAAGAGACCCAGTACTTC
CDR3aa: CASSMDGTSGASQETQYF

j_gene: TRBJ1-2
len: 17
d_gene: NA
abundance: NA
v_gene: TRBV4-3
CDR3nt: TGCGCCAGCAGCCAAGTTGGCCTACAGGTAGCCAACTATGGCTACACCTTC
CDR3aa: CASSQVGLQVANYGYTF

j_gene: TRBJ2-4
len: 18
d_gene: TRBD1
abundance: NA
v_gene: TRBV5-6
CDR3nt: TGTGCCAGCAGCTTGGGCCGGACAGGGCGGTACTCCAAAAACATTCAGTACTTC
CDR3aa: CASSLGRTGRYSKNIQYF

j_gene: TRBJ1-1
len: 14
d_gene: NA
abundance: NA
v_gene: TRBV27
CDR3nt: TGTGCCAGCAGTTGGCGTGGAGCGAACACTGAAGCTTTCTTT
CDR3aa: CASSWRGANTEAFF

j_gene: TRBJ2-7
len: 18
d_gene: NA
abundance: NA
v_gene: TRBV6-1
CDR3nt: TGTGCCAGCAGTGAAGCGCTGTTCAACATAGGGGGCTCCTACGAGCAGTACTTC
CDR3aa: CASSEALFNIGGSYEQYF

j_gene: TRBJ2-1
len: 13
d_gene: NA
abundance: NA
v_gene: TRBV6-6
CDR3nt: TGTGCCAGCAGTCCCACTCTGCGTGCAGGGGGGCTCTTC
CDR3aa: CASSPTLRAGGLF

j_gene: TRBJ1-6
len: 12
d_gene: NA
abundance: NA
v_gene: TRBV30
CDR3nt: TGTGCCTGGAGACTTCCGAATTCACCCCTCCACTTT
CDR3aa: CAWRLPNSPLHF

j_gene: TRBJ2-2
len: 17
d_gene: NA
abundance: NA
v_gene: TRBV28
CDR3nt: TGTGCCAGCAGTTTTCCGGGAAGGTGGGGAAACACCGGGGAGCTGTTTTTT
CDR3aa: CASSFPGRWGNTGELFF

j_gene: TRBJ2-7
len: 15
d_gene: TRBD2
abundance: NA
v_gene: TRBV4-2
CDR3nt: TGTGCCAGCAGCCAAGACCATAGCGGGGGCTACGAGCAGTACTTC
CDR3aa: CASSQDHSGGYEQYF

j_gene: TRBJ2-4
len: 16
d_gene: NA
abundance: NA
v_gene: TRBV4-1
CDR3nt: TGCGCCAGCAGCCAAGTGGGGGGGGCCGTCAAAAACATTCAGTACTTC
CDR3aa: CASSQVGGAVKNIQYF

j_gene: TRBJ2-7
len: 16
d_gene: NA
abundance: NA
v_gene: TRBV3-1/TRBV3-2
CDR3nt: TGTGCCAGCAGCCGGGGCTCTGGCGGGGCCCCCTACGAGCAGTACTTC
CDR3aa: CASSRGSGGAPYEQYF

j_gene: TRBJ1-2
len: 15
d_gene: NA
abundance: NA
v_gene: TRBV7-2
CDR3nt: TGTGCCAGCAGCTTAGAAGCCTCAGGACAATATGGCTACACCTTC
CDR3aa: CASSLEASGQYGYTF

j_gene: TRBJ2-7
len: 12
d_gene: TRBD2
abundance: NA
v_gene: TRBV27
CDR3nt: TGTGCCAGCACCGGGGGGTCCTACGAGCAGTACTTC
CDR3aa: CASTGGSYEQYF

j_gene: TRBJ2-7
len: 15
d_gene: TRBD2
abundance: NA
v_gene: TRBV9
CDR3nt: TGTGCCAGCAGCGCTAGCGGGGGGGGCTCCTACGAGCAGTACTTC
CDR3aa: CASSASGGGSYEQYF

j_gene: TRBJ2-7
len: 15
d_gene: TRBD2
abundance: NA
v_gene: TRBV30
CDR3nt: TGTGCCTCTGCCTCCGGGACTAGCGTCTCCTACGAGCAGTACTTC
CDR3aa: CASASGTSVSYEQYF

j_gene: TRBJ2-7
len: 12
d_gene: NA
abundance: NA
v_gene: TRBV3-1/TRBV3-2
CDR3nt: TGTGCCAGCAGCCAAGAGGGGCGCGAGCAGTACTTC
CDR3aa: CASSQEGREQYF

j_gene: TRBJ2-7
len: 15
d_gene: TRBD2
abundance: NA
v_gene: TRBV9
CDR3nt: TGTGCCAGCAGCGGGACTAGTGCAAATTTCGGCGAGCAGTACTTC
CDR3aa: CASSGTSANFGEQYF

j_gene: TRBJ1-2
len: 15
d_gene: TRBD1
abundance: NA
v_gene: TRBV13
CDR3nt: TGTGCCAGCAGCTCCGGGACAGAACCTTCTAGAGGCTACACCTTC
CDR3aa: CASSSGTEPSRGYTF

j_gene: TRBJ2-2
len: 16
d_gene: NA
abundance: NA
v_gene: TRBV18
CDR3nt: TGTGCCAGCTCACCCTACACGGCAGGGGCGGCCGGGGAGCTGTTTTTT
CDR3aa: CASSPYTAGAAGELFF

j_gene: TRBJ2-7
len: 14
d_gene: TRBD1
abundance: NA
v_gene: TRBV27
CDR3nt: TGTGCCAGCAGTTTGCGGGACAGGGGGTCTGAGCAGTACTTC
CDR3aa: CASSLRDRGSEQYF

j_gene: TRBJ2-1
len: 13
d_gene: TRBD2
abundance: NA
v_gene: TRBV28
CDR3nt: TGTGCCAGCAGTTTACCCGGACTAGCGGAGCAGTTCTTC
CDR3aa: CASSLPGLAEQFF

j_gene: TRBJ1-1
len: 14
d_gene: NA
abundance: NA
v_gene: TRBV4-2
CDR3nt: TGTGCCAGCAGCCAAGAACGGGAGGGTTCTGAAGCTTTCTTT
CDR3aa: CASSQEREGSEAFF

j_gene: TRBJ2-2
len: 17
d_gene: TRBD1
abundance: few
v_gene: TRBV11-3
CDR3nt: TGTGCCAGCAGCTTAGGCCTGGGACAGGGGGATCCCGGGGAGCTGTTTTTT
CDR3aa: CASSLGLGQGDPGELFF

j_gene: TRBJ2-7
len: 15
d_gene: TRBD2
abundance: NA
v_gene: TRBV4-1
CDR3nt: TGCGCCAGTTCTAACGGACTAGCGGGGGGCTACGAGCAGTACTTC
CDR3aa: CASSNGLAGGYEQYF

j_gene: TRBJ2-1
len: 14
d_gene: NA
abundance: NA
v_gene: TRBV19
CDR3nt: TGTGCCAGTTCCCAGGGTACTCTTAAGGATGAGCAGTTCTTC
CDR3aa: CASSQGTLKDEQFF

j_gene: TRBJ2-7
len: 16
d_gene: TRBD1
abundance: NA
v_gene: TRBV15
CDR3nt: TGTGCCACCAGCTCCCCAGGACAGGTATCGGCCTACGAGCAGTACTTC
CDR3aa: CATSSPGQVSAYEQYF

j_gene: TRBJ2-7
len: 17
d_gene: TRBD2
abundance: NA
v_gene: TRBV4-3
CDR3nt: TGCGCCAGCAGCCAAGAATCCGCTAGCGGGGGGGCATACGAGCAGTACTTC
CDR3aa: CASSQESASGGAYEQYF

j_gene: TRBJ2-3
len: 14
d_gene: TRBD2
abundance: once
v_gene: TRBV9
CDR3nt: TGTGCCAGCAGCGTCGGGAGGGCGTCAGATACGCAGTATTTT
CDR3aa: CASSVGRASDTQYF

j_gene: TRBJ2-3
len: 12
d_gene: NA
abundance: NA
v_gene: TRBV5-6
CDR3nt: TGTGCCAGCAGCTCTCAGGGTAATACGCAGTATTTT
CDR3aa: CASSSQGNTQYF

j_gene: TRBJ2-3
len: 14
d_gene: NA
abundance: NA
v_gene: TRBV18
CDR3nt: TGTGCCAGCTCACCGACCGGGGACACAGATACGCAGTATTTT
CDR3aa: CASSPTGDTDTQYF

j_gene: TRBJ1-2
len: 15
d_gene: NA
abundance: NA
v_gene: TRBV11-2
CDR3nt: TGTGCCAGCAGCTTAGAGACCAGGTCCTTCTATGGCTACACCTTC
CDR3aa: CASSLETRSFYGYTF

j_gene: TRBJ1-2
len: 12
d_gene: NA
abundance: NA
v_gene: TRBV29-1
CDR3nt: TGCAGCGTTGAATGGCAGTATGATGGCTACACCTTC
CDR3aa: CSVEWQYDGYTF

j_gene: TRBJ2-5
len: 13
d_gene: TRBD2
abundance: NA
v_gene: TRBV10-3
CDR3nt: TGTGCCATCAGTGAGAGGGAGGGGGAGACCCAGTACTTC
CDR3aa: CAISEREGETQYF

j_gene: TRBJ1-4
len: 12
d_gene: NA
abundance: NA
v_gene: TRBV12-3/TRBV12-4
CDR3nt: TGTGCCAGCAGTTTAAGCGGGGAAAAACTGTTTTTT
CDR3aa: CASSLSGEKLFF

j_gene: TRBJ2-5
len: 11
d_gene: NA
abundance: NA
v_gene: TRBV20-1
CDR3nt: TGCAGTGCTTCACCTGAGGAGACCCAGTACTTC
CDR3aa: CSASPEETQYF

j_gene: TRBJ2-7
len: 19
d_gene: TRBD1
abundance: NA
v_gene: TRBV10-3
CDR3nt: TGTGCCATCAGTGAGTCGGACAGGGGGCGGCCCCAAGGCTCCTACGAGCAGTACTTC
CDR3aa: CAISESDRGRPQGSYEQYF

j_gene: TRBJ1-4
len: 17
d_gene: NA
abundance: NA
v_gene: TRBV7-3
CDR3nt: TGTGCCAGCAGCTTACGGCCCCCCATGCCCGGGGATGAAAAACTGTTTTTT
CDR3aa: CASSLRPPMPGDEKLFF

j_gene: TRBJ2-1
len: 15
d_gene: TRBD2
abundance: NA
v_gene: TRBV7-3
CDR3nt: TGTGCCAGCAGACAAAGCGGGGGTCCTTACAATGAGCAGTTCTTC
CDR3aa: CASRQSGGPYNEQFF

j_gene: TRBJ2-1
len: 15
d_gene: TRBD2
abundance: few
v_gene: TRBV30
CDR3nt: TGTGCCTTCTGGGATGGGCGGGAGTCATTTAATGAGCAGTTCTTC
CDR3aa: CAFWDGRESFNEQFF

j_gene: TRBJ1-1
len: 11
d_gene: NA
abundance: NA
v_gene: TRBV28
CDR3nt: TGTGCCAGCATTGCGGCAGCTGAAGCTTTCTTT
CDR3aa: CASIAAAEAFF

j_gene: TRBJ2-7
len: 14
d_gene: TRBD2
abundance: once
v_gene: TRBV7-2
CDR3nt: TGTGCCAGCAGCTTAGGACTAGCGGTTTACGAGCAGTACTTC
CDR3aa: CASSLGLAVYEQYF

j_gene: TRBJ2-5
len: 16
d_gene: TRBD1
abundance: NA
v_gene: TRBV27
CDR3nt: TGTGCCAGCAGTTCCTACCGGACAGGGGGGAGGGAGACCCAGTACTTC
CDR3aa: CASSSYRTGGRETQYF

j_gene: TRBJ2-3
len: 16
d_gene: NA
abundance: NA
v_gene: TRBV3-1/TRBV3-2
CDR3nt: TGTGCCAGCAGCCAAACGAGCGCCTCAAGCACAGATACGCAGTATTTT
CDR3aa: CASSQTSASSTDTQYF

j_gene: TRBJ1-1
len: 16
d_gene: TRBD1
abundance: NA
v_gene: TRBV6-2/TRBV6-3
CDR3nt: TGTGCCAGCAGCCGCCCCGTAGGACAGGGGGCTACTGAAGCTTTCTTT
CDR3aa: CASSRPVGQGATEAFF